This T cell receptor beta chain was recovered during a study of blood T cells in healthy people across ages. The study, taken as a whole, reports: Diversity estimates drawn from one million T cells were deemed underestimates.

This clonotype was found a few times. No antigen is known for it. A J-beta primer mix and a sample-barcoded 5' primer were used in a second PCR of about 6 to 12 cycles. A template-switch adaptor that had 12 random nucleotides put a tag on each cDNA molecule. TCRdb called the 5' RACE reads again in MiXCR, with one record for every CDR3 protein. The sample consists of roughly 900,000 distinct CDR3 sequences, about 30% of them appearing once. CDR3 length: 15 residues. The chain uses TRBV21-1 and TRBJ1-4; TRBD1, as called in the table, went unchecked against the DNA. TRBV21-1 is reported as a pseudogene. This clonotype originated in a woman at least 80 years old in good health. Source material: blood. The chain's CDR3 is CASRTGNATNEKLFF. CDR3 sequence (DNA): TGTGCCAGTAGGACAGGGAACGCAACTAATGAAAAACTGTTTTTT.